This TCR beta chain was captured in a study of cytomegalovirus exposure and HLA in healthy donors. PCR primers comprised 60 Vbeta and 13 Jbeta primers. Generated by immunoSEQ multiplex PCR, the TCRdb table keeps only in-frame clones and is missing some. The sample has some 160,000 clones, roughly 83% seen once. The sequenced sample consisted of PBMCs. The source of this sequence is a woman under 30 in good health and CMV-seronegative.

The CDR3 bases are TGTGCCAGCAGTGGGCCCGGGACAGATAGCAATCAGCCCCAGCATTTT. Residues: CASSGPGTDSNQPQHF. This chain connects TRBV6-1 to TRBJ1-5, with 7 bases that match TRBD1. The germline CDR1 and CDR2 sequences are MNHNS and SASEGT. The CDR3 extends over 16 amino acids. V lost 4 bases to trimming and J lost 0 bases; unmatched junction nucleotides: 6.